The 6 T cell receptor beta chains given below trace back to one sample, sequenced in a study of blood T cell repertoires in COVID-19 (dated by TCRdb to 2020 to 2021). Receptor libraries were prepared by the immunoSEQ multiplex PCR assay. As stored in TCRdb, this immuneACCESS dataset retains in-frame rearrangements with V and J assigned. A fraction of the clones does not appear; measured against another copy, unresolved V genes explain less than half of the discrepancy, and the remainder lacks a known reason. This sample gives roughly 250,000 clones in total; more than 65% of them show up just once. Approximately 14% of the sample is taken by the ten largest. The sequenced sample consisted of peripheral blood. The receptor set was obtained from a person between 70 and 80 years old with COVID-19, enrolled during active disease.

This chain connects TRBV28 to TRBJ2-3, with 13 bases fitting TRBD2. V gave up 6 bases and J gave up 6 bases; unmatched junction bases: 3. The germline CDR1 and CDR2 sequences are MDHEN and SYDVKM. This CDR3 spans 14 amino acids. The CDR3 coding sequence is TGTGCCAGCAGACTAGCGGGAGGGGGTGATACGCAGTATTTT. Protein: CASRLAGGGDTQYF.

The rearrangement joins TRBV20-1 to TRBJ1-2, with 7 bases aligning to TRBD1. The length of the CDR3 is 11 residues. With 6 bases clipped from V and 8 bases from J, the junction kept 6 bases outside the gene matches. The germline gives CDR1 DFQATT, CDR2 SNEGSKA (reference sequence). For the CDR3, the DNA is TGCAGTGCGCCCGACAGGGCGGGCTACACCTTC. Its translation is CSAPDRAGYTF.

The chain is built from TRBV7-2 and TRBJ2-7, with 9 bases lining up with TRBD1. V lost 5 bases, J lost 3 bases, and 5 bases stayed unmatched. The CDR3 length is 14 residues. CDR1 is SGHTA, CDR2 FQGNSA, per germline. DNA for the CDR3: TGTGCCAGCAGCCCCCAGACAGGGGGCTACGAGCAGTACTTC. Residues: CASSPQTGGYEQYF.

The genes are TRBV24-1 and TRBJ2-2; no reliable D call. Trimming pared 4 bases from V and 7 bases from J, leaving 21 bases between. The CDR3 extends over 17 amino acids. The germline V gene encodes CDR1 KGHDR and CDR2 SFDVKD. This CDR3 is CATSDHLGPAEFGELFF. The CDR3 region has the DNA TGTGCCACCAGTGACCACCTCGGTCCTGCCGAGTTCGGGGAGCTGTTTTTT.

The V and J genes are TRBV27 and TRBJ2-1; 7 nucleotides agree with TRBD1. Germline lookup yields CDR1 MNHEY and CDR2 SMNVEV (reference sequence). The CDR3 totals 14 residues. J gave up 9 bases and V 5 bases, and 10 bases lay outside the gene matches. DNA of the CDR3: TGTGCCAGCAGTCCCCGACAGGGCGGCACTGAGCAGTTCTTC. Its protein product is CASSPRQGGTEQFF.

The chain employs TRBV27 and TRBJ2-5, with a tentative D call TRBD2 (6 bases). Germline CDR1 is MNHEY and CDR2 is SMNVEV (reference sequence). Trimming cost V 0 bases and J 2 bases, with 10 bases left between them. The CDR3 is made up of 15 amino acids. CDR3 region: CASSLSPGRQETQYF. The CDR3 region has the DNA TGTGCCAGCAGTTTATCGCCCGGGAGACAAGAGACCCAGTACTTC.